This is a list of T cell receptor beta chains from one sample in a study of brain T cells in children with intractable seizures. The assay was immunoSEQ multiplex PCR, and TCRdb's table has in-frame clones only and misses some. Of roughly 110,000 clones detected, approximately 94% appear once; the ten largest clones hold 3.8%. Sequences were derived from peripheral blood, sampled at surgery. The receptors stem from a boy under two years old with hemimegalencephaly and intractable seizures. Both conserved end residues are part of each CDR3.

j_gene: TRBJ2-3; v_gene: TRBV4-1; CDR3aa: CASGGLAGGYGDTQYF
j_gene: TRBJ1-2; v_gene: TRBV10-3; CDR3aa: CAISGVGRDGYTF
j_gene: TRBJ2-7; v_gene: TRBV19; CDR3aa: CASSMDRAASSYEQYF
j_gene: TRBJ2-1; v_gene: TRBV9; CDR3aa: CASSAMGLAHNEQFF
j_gene: TRBJ2-5; v_gene: TRBV7-2; CDR3aa: CASSSRTYKETQYF
j_gene: TRBJ2-5; v_gene: TRBV5-4; CDR3aa: CASSSATSGRAGETQYF
j_gene: TRBJ2-7; v_gene: TRBV7-4; CDR3aa: CASRDRHYEQYF
j_gene: TRBJ2-3; v_gene: TRBV5-4; CDR3aa: CASSLGWLTDTQYF
j_gene: TRBJ2-7; v_gene: TRBV3-1/TRBV3-2; CDR3aa: CASSPPRGDNEQYF
j_gene: TRBJ2-1; v_gene: TRBV3-1/TRBV3-2; CDR3aa: CASSQAGSGYNEQFF
j_gene: TRBJ2-1; v_gene: TRBV6-2/TRBV6-3; CDR3aa: CASSYAPGGSEQFF
j_gene: TRBJ1-5; v_gene: TRBV5-1; CDR3aa: CASSLGAGGDQPQHF
j_gene: TRBJ1-5; v_gene: TRBV4-2; CDR3aa: CASSRNRVGNQPQHF
j_gene: TRBJ1-4; v_gene: TRBV29-1; CDR3aa: CSVGQANEKLFF
j_gene: TRBJ2-7; v_gene: TRBV2; CDR3aa: CASRDVTGQYEQYF
j_gene: TRBJ1-1; v_gene: TRBV28; CDR3aa: CASNGHLNTEAFF
j_gene: TRBJ2-2; v_gene: TRBV2; CDR3aa: CASSEVTGANTGELFF
j_gene: TRBJ2-7; v_gene: TRBV10-3; CDR3aa: CAISRNLPGLAVLSYEQYF
j_gene: TRBJ2-3; v_gene: TRBV7-3; CDR3aa: CASSFTDSGTDTQYF
j_gene: TRBJ2-1; v_gene: TRBV7-6; CDR3aa: CASSSLGLAGGPAYNEQFF
j_gene: TRBJ2-7; v_gene: TRBV6-2/TRBV6-3; CDR3aa: CASSYSRAGRILYEQYF
j_gene: TRBJ2-7; v_gene: TRBV2; CDR3aa: CASSQTRDSIHEQYF
j_gene: TRBJ2-2; v_gene: TRBV27; CDR3aa: CASSGELFF
j_gene: TRBJ1-2; v_gene: TRBV4-2; CDR3aa: CASSQGPRQGVRGYTF
j_gene: TRBJ2-1; v_gene: TRBV28; CDR3aa: CASSPSYNEQFF
j_gene: TRBJ1-2; v_gene: TRBV6-1; CDR3aa: CASSERGSYGYTF
j_gene: TRBJ2-2; v_gene: TRBV6-6; CDR3aa: CASRRLLRTGGEVGELFF
j_gene: TRBJ2-3; v_gene: TRBV5-4; CDR3aa: CASSGGSLSGRETDTQYF
j_gene: TRBJ2-4; v_gene: TRBV7-8; CDR3aa: CASSLVPALAKNIQYF
j_gene: TRBJ1-2; v_gene: TRBV5-1; CDR3aa: CASSSSMTGPLRGYTF
j_gene: TRBJ2-7; v_gene: TRBV7-9; CDR3aa: CASSHTGTSSYEQYF
j_gene: TRBJ2-2; v_gene: TRBV7-9; CDR3aa: CASSPGWGGYNTGELFF
j_gene: TRBJ2-5; v_gene: TRBV7-9; CDR3aa: CASSLGTGGFEETQYF
j_gene: TRBJ2-5; v_gene: TRBV11-2; CDR3aa: CASSLGTSGYQETQYF
j_gene: TRBJ1-1; v_gene: TRBV28; CDR3aa: CASSLWADNTEAFF
j_gene: TRBJ2-5; v_gene: TRBV2; CDR3aa: CASRLAGETQYF
j_gene: TRBJ2-5; v_gene: TRBV5-1; CDR3aa: CASSLRASGRETQYF
j_gene: TRBJ1-2; v_gene: TRBV19; CDR3aa: CASSMRGQGGANYGYTF
j_gene: TRBJ1-1; v_gene: TRBV5-6; CDR3aa: CASSLDLGTSGSFF